This paragraph covers one TCR beta chain sequence. Its target is unknown. The sample has other DNA sequences that encode this CDR3 too. The sample is drawn from a study of cytomegalovirus exposure and HLA in healthy donors. V trimming: 5 bases; J trimming: 3 bases; junction bases outside the gene matches: 2. The CDR3 is 14 residues long. Germline assignment: CDR1 SGHNT and CDR2 YENEEA. It was with 60 Vbeta and 13 Jbeta primers that the PCR ran. Generated by immunoSEQ multiplex PCR, the TCRdb table keeps only in-frame clones and is missing some. The sample holds 120,000 to 150,000 clones, about three quarters seen once. Findings and caveats of the study: As confirmed in vitro, a few CMV-associated chains were specific for CMV antigens.

This sequence originates from a middle-aged man in good health and CMV-seronegative. The chain couples TRBV11-3 to TRBJ2-5; TRBD2 aligns across 11 bases. Sample: PBMCs. CDR3 loop: CASSLTSGEETQYF. The CDR3 DNA is TGTGCCAGCAGCCTGACTAGCGGGGAAGAGACCCAGTACTTC.